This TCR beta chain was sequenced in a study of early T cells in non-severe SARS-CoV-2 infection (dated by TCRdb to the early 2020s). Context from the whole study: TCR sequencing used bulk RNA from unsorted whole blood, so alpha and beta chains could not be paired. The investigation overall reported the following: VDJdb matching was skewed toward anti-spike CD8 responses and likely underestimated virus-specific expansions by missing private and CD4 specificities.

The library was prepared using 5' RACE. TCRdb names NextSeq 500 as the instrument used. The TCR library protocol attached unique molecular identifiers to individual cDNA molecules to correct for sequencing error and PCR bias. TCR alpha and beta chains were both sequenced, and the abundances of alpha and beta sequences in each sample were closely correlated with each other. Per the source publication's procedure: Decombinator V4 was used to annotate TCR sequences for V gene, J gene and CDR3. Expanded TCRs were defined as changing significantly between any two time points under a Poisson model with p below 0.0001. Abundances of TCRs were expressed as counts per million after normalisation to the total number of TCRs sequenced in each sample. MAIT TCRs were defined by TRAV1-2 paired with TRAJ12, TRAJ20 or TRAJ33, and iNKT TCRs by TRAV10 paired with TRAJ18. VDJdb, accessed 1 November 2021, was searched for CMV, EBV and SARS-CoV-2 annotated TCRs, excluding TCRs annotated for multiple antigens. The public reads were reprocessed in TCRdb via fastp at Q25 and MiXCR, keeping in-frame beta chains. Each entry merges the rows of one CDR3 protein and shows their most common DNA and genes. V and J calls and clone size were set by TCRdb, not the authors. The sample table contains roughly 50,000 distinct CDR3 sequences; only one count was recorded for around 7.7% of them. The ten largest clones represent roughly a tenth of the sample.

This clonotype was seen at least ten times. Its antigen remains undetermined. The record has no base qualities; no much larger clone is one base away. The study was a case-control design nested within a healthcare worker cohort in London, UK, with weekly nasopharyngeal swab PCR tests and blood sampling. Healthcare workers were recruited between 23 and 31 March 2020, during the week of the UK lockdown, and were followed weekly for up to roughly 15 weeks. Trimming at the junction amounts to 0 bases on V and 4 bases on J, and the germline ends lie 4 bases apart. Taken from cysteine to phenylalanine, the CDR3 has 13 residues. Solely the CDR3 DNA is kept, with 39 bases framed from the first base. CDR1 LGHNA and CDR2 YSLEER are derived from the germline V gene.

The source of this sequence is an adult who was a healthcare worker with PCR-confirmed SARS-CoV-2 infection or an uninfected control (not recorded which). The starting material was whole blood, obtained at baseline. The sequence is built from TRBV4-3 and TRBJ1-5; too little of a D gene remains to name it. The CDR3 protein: CASSQDRNQPQHF. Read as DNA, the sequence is TGCGCCAGCAGCCAAGACAGAAATCAGCCCCAGCATTTT.